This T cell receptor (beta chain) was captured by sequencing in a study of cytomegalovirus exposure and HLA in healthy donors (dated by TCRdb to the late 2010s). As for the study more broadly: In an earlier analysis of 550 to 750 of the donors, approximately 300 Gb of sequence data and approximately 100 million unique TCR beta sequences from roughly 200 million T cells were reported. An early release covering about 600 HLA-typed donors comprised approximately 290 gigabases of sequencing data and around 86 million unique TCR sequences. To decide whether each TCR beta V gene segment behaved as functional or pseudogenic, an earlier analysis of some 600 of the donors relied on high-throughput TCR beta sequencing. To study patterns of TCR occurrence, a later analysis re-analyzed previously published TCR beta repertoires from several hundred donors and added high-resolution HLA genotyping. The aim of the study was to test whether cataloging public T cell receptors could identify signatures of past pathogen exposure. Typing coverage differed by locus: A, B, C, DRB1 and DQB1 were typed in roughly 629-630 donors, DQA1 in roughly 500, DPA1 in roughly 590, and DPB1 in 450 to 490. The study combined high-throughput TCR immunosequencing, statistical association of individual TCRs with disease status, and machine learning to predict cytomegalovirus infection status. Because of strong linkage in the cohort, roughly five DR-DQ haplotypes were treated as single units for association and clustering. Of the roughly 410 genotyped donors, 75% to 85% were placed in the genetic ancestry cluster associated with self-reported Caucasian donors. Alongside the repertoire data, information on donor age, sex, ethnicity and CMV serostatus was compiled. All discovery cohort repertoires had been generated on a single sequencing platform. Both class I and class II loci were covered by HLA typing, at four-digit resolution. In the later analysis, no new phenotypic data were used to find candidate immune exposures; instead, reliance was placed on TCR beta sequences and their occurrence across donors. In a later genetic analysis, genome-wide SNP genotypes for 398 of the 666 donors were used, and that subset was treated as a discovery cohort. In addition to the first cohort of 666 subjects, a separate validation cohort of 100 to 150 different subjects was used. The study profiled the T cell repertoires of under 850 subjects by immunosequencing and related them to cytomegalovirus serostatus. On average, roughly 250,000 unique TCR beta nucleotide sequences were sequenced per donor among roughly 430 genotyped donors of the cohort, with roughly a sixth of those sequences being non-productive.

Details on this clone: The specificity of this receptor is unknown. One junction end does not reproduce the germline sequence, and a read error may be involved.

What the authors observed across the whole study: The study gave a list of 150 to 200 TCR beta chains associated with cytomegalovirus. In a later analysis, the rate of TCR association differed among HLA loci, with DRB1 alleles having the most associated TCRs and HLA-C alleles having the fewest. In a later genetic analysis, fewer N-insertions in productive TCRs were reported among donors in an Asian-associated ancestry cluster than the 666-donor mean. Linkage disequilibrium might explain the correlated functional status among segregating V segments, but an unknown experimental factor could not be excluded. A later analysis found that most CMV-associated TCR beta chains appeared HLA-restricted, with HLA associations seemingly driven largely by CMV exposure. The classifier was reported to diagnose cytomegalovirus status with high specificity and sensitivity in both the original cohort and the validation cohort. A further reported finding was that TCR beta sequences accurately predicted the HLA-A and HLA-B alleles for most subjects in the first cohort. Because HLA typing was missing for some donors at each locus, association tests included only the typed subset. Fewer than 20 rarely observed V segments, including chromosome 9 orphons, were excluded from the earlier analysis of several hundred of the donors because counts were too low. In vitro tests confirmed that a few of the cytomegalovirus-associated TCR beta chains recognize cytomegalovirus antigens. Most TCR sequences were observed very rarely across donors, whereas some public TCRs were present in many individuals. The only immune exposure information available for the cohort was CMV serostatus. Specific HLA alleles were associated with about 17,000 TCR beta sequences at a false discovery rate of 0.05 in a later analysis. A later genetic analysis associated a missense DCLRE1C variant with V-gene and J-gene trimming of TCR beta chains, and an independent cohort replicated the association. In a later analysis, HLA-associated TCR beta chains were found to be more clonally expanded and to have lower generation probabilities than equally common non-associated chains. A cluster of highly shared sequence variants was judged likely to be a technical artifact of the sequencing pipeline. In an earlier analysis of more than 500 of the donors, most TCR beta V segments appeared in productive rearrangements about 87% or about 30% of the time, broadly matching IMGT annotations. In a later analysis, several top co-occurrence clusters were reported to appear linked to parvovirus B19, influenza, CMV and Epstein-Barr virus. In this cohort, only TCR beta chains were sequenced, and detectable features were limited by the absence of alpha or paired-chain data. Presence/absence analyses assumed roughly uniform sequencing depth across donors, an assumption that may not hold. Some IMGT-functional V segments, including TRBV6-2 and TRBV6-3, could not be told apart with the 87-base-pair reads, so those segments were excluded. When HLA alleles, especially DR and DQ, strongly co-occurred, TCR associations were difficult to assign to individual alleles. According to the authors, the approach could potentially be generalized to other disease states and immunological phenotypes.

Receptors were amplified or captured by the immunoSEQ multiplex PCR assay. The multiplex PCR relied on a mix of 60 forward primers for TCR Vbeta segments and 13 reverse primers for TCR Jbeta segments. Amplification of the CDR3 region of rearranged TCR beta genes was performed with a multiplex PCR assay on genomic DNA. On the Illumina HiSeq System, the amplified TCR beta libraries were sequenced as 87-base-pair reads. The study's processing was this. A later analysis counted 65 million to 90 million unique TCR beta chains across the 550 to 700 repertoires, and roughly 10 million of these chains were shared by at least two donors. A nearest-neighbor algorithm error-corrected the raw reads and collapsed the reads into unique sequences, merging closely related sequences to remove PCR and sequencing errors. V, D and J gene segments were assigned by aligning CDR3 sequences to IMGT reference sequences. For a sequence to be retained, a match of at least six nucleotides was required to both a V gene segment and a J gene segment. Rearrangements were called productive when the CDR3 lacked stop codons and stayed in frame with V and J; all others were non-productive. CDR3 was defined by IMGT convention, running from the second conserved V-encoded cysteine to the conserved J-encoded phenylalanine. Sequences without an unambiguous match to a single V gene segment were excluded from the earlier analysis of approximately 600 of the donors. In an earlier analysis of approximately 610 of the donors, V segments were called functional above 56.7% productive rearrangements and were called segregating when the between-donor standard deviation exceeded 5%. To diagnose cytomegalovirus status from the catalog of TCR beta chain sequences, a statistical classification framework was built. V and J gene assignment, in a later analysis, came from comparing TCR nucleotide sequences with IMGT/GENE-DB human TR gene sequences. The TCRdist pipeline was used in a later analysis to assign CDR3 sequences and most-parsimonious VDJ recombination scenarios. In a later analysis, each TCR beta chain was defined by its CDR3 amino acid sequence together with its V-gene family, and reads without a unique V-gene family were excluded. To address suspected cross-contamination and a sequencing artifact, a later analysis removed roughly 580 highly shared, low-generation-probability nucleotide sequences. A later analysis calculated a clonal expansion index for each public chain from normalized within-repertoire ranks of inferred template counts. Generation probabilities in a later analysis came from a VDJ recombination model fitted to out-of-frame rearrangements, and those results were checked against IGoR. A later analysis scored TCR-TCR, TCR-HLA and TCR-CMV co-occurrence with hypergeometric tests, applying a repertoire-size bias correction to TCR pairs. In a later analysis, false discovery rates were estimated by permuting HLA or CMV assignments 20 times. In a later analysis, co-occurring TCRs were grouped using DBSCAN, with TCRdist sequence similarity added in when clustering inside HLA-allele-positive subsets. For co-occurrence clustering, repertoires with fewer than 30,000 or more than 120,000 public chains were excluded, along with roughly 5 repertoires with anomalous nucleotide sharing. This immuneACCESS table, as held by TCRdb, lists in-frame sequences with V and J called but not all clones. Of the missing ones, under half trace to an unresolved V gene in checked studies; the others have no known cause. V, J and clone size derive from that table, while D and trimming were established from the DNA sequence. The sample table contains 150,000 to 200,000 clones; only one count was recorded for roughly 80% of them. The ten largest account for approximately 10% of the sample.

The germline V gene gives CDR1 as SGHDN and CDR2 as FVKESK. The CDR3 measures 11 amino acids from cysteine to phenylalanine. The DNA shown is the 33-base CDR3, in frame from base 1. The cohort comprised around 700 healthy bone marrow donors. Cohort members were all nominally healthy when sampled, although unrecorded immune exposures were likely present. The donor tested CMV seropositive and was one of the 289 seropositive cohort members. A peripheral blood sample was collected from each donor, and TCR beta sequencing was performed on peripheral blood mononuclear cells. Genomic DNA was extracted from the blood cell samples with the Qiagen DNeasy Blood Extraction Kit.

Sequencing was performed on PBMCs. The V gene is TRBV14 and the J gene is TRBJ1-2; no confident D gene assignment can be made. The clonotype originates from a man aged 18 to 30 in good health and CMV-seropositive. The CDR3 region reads CASSRAGGYPF. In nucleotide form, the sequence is TGTGCCAGCAGCCGAGCAGGTGGCTACCCCTTC.